This is a list of T cell receptor beta chains from one sample in a study of shared T cell receptors in the human thymus. The repertoire was sequenced with immunoSEQ multiplex PCR; TCRdb's copy has only in-frame clones and lacks some. Here the sample spans hundreds of thousands of clones, about 89% being singletons. This sample also belongs to another study, concerning human thymus T cells.

The sample comprised thymocytes. The receptors originated from a boy under two years old with a congenital heart defect. Each CDR3 is given with its conserved first and last residue. The order of the fields is clone size, J gene, D gene, V gene, CDR3 protein, CDR3 DNA. D genes are given only for firm matches. Only some rows state a clone size, as once, few, many or a class for expanded clones.

>NA|TRBJ1-5|NA|TRBV19
CASSSSRSPWNQPQHF
TGTGCCAGTAGTAGTTCCCGAAGCCCCTGGAATCAGCCCCAGCATTTT
>NA|TRBJ2-7|TRBD1|TRBV4-1
CASSPRDRVLGEQYF
TGCGCCAGCAGCCCCCGGGACAGGGTATTGGGTGAGCAGTACTTC
>NA|TRBJ1-5|NA|TRBV7-9
CASSPSNQPQHF
TGTGCCAGCAGCCCCAGTAATCAGCCCCAGCATTTT
>NA|TRBJ1-2|NA|TRBV5-1
CASSLGGQHGYTF
TGCGCCAGCAGCTTGGGCGGACAGCATGGCTACACCTTC
>NA|TRBJ2-7|TRBD2|TRBV7-8
CASSLRGTSVTSSYEQYF
TGTGCCAGCAGCTTACGGGGGACTAGCGTTACCAGCTCCTACGAGCAGTACTTC
>NA|TRBJ2-7|TRBD2|TRBV6-1
CASSYAGGPGEQYF
TGTGCCAGCAGTTATGCGGGAGGGCCCGGTGAGCAGTACTTC
>once|TRBJ2-5|NA|TRBV5-5
CAAGSRETQYF
TGTGCCGCGGGGAGTAGAGAGACCCAGTACTTC
>once|TRBJ1-2|NA|TRBV19
CASSIGTGHDGYTF
TGTGCCAGTAGTATCGGAACAGGGCACGATGGCTACACCTTC
>NA|TRBJ1-6|TRBD1|TRBV27
CASSTGQLTYNSPLHF
TGTGCCAGCAGTACGGGACAGCTAACCTATAATTCCCCCCTCCACTTT
>NA|TRBJ2-3|TRBD2|TRBV7-9
CASSLAASTDTQYF
TGTGCCAGCAGCCTAGCGGCTAGCACAGATACGCAGTATTTT
>NA|TRBJ2-2|NA|TRBV7-9
CASSQRTEDCTGELFF
TGTGCCAGCAGCCAAAGGACAGAGGATTGCACCGGGGAGCTGTTTTTT
>NA|TRBJ2-7|NA|TRBV13
CASRWTGEGSYEQYF
TGTGCCAGCAGATGGACGGGAGAAGGGTCCTACGAGCAGTACTTC
>few|TRBJ1-1|NA|TRBV10-3
CAISDSNENTEAFF
TGTGCCATCAGTGATTCTAACGAGAACACTGAAGCTTTCTTT
>NA|TRBJ2-7|TRBD1|TRBV7-2
CASSRQGVRYEQYF
TGTGCCAGCAGCCGGCAGGGGGTAAGGTACGAGCAGTACTTC
>NA|TRBJ1-2|TRBD1|TRBV14
CASSQGQPDGYTF
TGTGCCAGCAGCCAGGGACAGCCCGATGGCTACACCTTC
>NA|TRBJ1-1|TRBD1|TRBV10-3
CAISEPPGQWFTEAFF
TGTGCCATCAGTGAGCCTCCGGGACAGTGGTTCACTGAAGCTTTCTTT
>NA|TRBJ2-7|TRBD1|TRBV2
CASSINRDRRYEQYF
TGTGCCAGCAGTATAAACCGGGACAGGCGCTACGAGCAGTACTTC
>NA|TRBJ2-1|TRBD2|TRBV7-6
CASSPPTSGRNDEQFF
TGTGCCAGCAGCCCCCCAACTAGCGGGAGGAACGATGAGCAGTTCTTC
>few|TRBJ2-7|NA|TRBV27
CASSFLRGSYEQYF
TGTGCCAGCAGTTTCCTGCGGGGATCCTACGAGCAGTACTTC
>NA|TRBJ2-1|TRBD1|TRBV30
CAWSVQTGNNEQFF
TGTGCCTGGAGTGTTCAGACAGGGAACAATGAGCAGTTCTTC
>NA|TRBJ2-3|TRBD2|TRBV4-1
CASSQAQLAGGRTDTQYF
TGCGCCAGCAGCCAAGCGCAACTAGCGGGGGGACGCACAGATACGCAGTATTTT
>NA|TRBJ2-2|TRBD1|TRBV19
CASSIGRGWTGELFF
TGTGCCAGTAGTATTGGCAGGGGGTGGACCGGGGAGCTGTTTTTT
>NA|TRBJ2-1|NA|TRBV4-3
CASSHRGSYNEQFF
TGCGCCAGCAGCCATCGGGGGTCCTACAATGAGCAGTTCTTC
>NA|TRBJ1-3|NA|TRBV6-1
CASSVEGLSGNTIYF
TGTGCCAGCAGTGTGGAGGGCCTCTCTGGAAACACCATATATTTT
>NA|TRBJ2-3|TRBD2|TRBV28
CASSPFRLAGFDTQYF
TGTGCCAGCAGTCCTTTCCGACTAGCGGGGTTCGATACGCAGTATTTT
>NA|TRBJ1-6|NA|TRBV5-6
CASSLGRVWSPLHF
TGTGCCAGCAGCTTAGGGAGGGTTTGGTCACCCCTCCACTTT
>once|TRBJ2-1|NA|TRBV10-1
CASSVSPSSYNEQFF
TGCGCCAGCAGCGTTAGCCCGAGCTCCTACAATGAGCAGTTCTTC
>once|TRBJ2-5|TRBD2|TRBV5-4
CASSPVVTSDQETQYF
TGTGCCAGCAGCCCAGTCGTGACTAGCGATCAAGAGACCCAGTACTTC
>NA|TRBJ2-5|NA|TRBV25-1
CASSEITGQETQYF
TGTGCCAGCAGTGAGATTACAGGTCAAGAGACCCAGTACTTC
>NA|TRBJ2-7|TRBD2|TRBV7-9
CASSCILAGGPNEQYF
TGTGCCAGCAGCTGCATACTAGCGGGAGGGCCGAACGAGCAGTACTTC
>NA|TRBJ2-3|NA|TRBV23-1
CASSQSGLAPRSTDTQYF
TGCGCCAGCAGTCAATCGGGGCTAGCGCCCCGAAGCACAGATACGCAGTATTTT
>once|TRBJ1-1|TRBD1|TRBV18
CASSPATGGEAFF
TGTGCCAGCTCACCAGCGACAGGGGGCGAAGCTTTCTTT
>NA|TRBJ2-4|TRBD1|TRBV5-8
CASSLAKDRGDIQYF
TGTGCCAGCAGCTTGGCCAAGGACAGGGGTGACATTCAGTACTTC